The clone carrying this TCR beta chain has just a few counts. Germline CDR1 reads SGHDN; CDR2 reads FVKESK. The V end was cut by 0 bases, the J end by 0 bases, with 17 bases between. The CDR3 sequence is 19 residues long. This sample was taken from a study of cytomegalovirus exposure and HLA in healthy donors. PCR involved 60 Vbeta and 13 Jbeta primers. Some clones are missing from TCRdb's copy, which holds only in-frame ones; the method was immunoSEQ multiplex PCR. The sample contains 100,000 to 150,000 clones, roughly 74% of which appear only once. The chain couples TRBV14 to TRBJ2-2, with D possibly being TRBD2 (5 bases). The sample comprised PBMCs. The receptor's source is a male donor in good health and CMV-seronegative. CDR3 residues: CASSQDSAENFPNTGELFF. CDR3 nucleotides: TGTGCCAGCAGCCAAGATAGCGCAGAAAACTTTCCGAACACCGGGGAGCTGTTTTTT.